This T cell receptor beta chain is drawn from a study of ipilimumab plus nivolumab after autologous stem cell transplantation. Across the study: Median doses per patient: four to six ipilimumab, under 10 nivolumab. The DLBCL cohort had primary refractory and relapsed disease, with 18-month progression-free survival of around 84% and 29%.

The germline V gene encodes CDR1 GTSNPN and CDR2 SVGIG (reference sequence). V was pared by 1 base and J by 0 bases, with 13 bases between. This CDR3 has 16 amino acids. Ipilimumab, 1 mg/kg, started 14 to 28 days after autologous transplant. Dosing: nivolumab 3 mg/kg IV, weeks 1, 4, 7, 10, then every two weeks to week 26. This table comes from immunoSEQ multiplex PCR, and its TCRdb copy is limited to in-frame clones, with some not included. This repertoire shows about 22,000 clones, roughly 69% found once; its top ten account for roughly 25%. This clone has just one count. The origin of this receptor is a male donor with diffuse large B-cell lymphoma. The chain has TRBV30 and TRBJ2-1, with D maybe TRBD1 (5 bases). Sample: PBMCs, taken in a trial of ipilimumab plus nivolumab as post-transplant consolidation. CDR3 residues: CAWSGSDSRSYNEQFF. CDR3 bases: TGTGCCTGGAGTGGTTCTGACAGTCGCTCCTACAATGAGCAGTTCTTC.